A single sample is the source of the 22 T cell receptor beta chains below, sequenced in a study of T-cell reconstitution after alpha-beta-depleted transplantation in children. Unique molecular identifiers were incorporated into the prepared TCRbeta library. MiXCR, applied by TCRdb to the PCR reads, yields one record per CDR3 protein. The top ten hold roughly 5.4% of the sample, which has about 480,000 distinct CDR3 sequences, roughly an eighth seen once. The material sequenced was PBMCs from the stem cell graft donor, taken from the stem cell graft. These receptor sequences come from a human donor who donated a stem cell graft to a child with combined immunodeficiency.

This clonotype was seen a few times. The rearrangement links TRBV12-3 or TRBV12-4 to TRBJ1-1; the D gene is possibly TRBD1 (6 bases). The length of the CDR3 is 13 residues. V was shortened by 9 bases and J by 7 bases, with 18 bases between the two germline ends. The CDR3 reads CASTSVGGGEAFF. CDR3 nucleotides: TGTGCCAGTACGTCGGTCGGGGGCGGTGAAGCTTTCTTT.

The chain is built from TRBV5-1 and TRBJ2-7; D possibly corresponds to TRBD1 (6 bases). Germline V CDR1 and CDR2: SGHRS, YFSETQ. V lost 0 bases, J lost 5 bases, and 15 bases lay in between. This CDR3 is built from 15 residues. The CDR3 is CASSLGLRGTNEQYF. CDR3 nucleotide sequence: TGCGCCAGCAGCTTGGGTCTTAGGGGGACCAACGAGCAGTACTTC.

The table lists this clonotype with a few counts. The chain couples TRBV20-1 to TRBJ2-7, with D unclear. This CDR3 is built from 13 residues. Deletions cut 1 base from V and 3 bases from J, with 10 bases between. CDR1 and CDR2 from the germline V gene are DFQATT and SNEGSKA (reference sequence). CDR3 bases: TGCAGTGCTAGAGTACAGACGGGCTACGAGCAGTACTTC. It is translated as CSARVQTGYEQYF.

This clonotype has more than one count but fewer than ten. The chain uses TRBV12-3 or TRBV12-4 and TRBJ1-5; the D is unclear. CDR3 size: 14 residues. V gave up 2 bases and J gave up 5 bases, with 10 bases separating them. This CDR3 is CASSLMTSHQPQHF. For the CDR3, the DNA is TGTGCCAGCAGTTTAATGACCAGTCATCAGCCCCAGCATTTT.

The chain uses TRBV28 and TRBJ2-2; a possible D gene is TRBD2 (6 bases). V gave up 9 bases and J gave up 4 bases, with 21 bases separating them. CDR1 is MDHEN, CDR2 SYDVKM, per germline. The CDR3 runs 16 residues. The CDR3 sequence is CASHVWAGSSTGELFF. The CDR3, as DNA: TGTGCCAGTCATGTCTGGGCGGGGTCATCCACCGGGGAGCTGTTTTTT.

The chain employs TRBV6-1 and TRBJ2-7, with D maybe TRBD1 (6 bases). The CDR3 is 17 residues long. CDR1 MNHNS and CDR2 SASEGT come from the germline V gene. Trimming removed 2 bases from V and 6 bases from J, with 23 bases in between. The CDR3 is CASSEQVTWDNVFEQYF. DNA for the CDR3: TGTGCCAGCAGTGAACAGGTAACTTGGGACAATGTGTTCGAGCAGTACTTC.

This clonotype showed up just a few times. The CDR3: CASSQYQGARETQYF. The DNA of the CDR3 is TGTGCCAGCAGTCAATATCAGGGGGCTCGGGAGACCCAGTACTTC. The chain combines TRBV12-3 or TRBV12-4 with TRBJ2-5, with TRBD1 matching over 8 bases. The CDR3 loop spans 15 amino acids. V dropped 5 bases and J dropped 5; count of bases not matched to a gene: 10.

This clonotype occurred many times. V usage is TRBV15 and J usage is TRBJ2-2; 9 bases are shared with TRBD1. The germline V gene has CDR1 LNHNV and CDR2 YYDKDF (reference sequence). The CDR3 extends over 17 amino acids. After removal of 1 base from V and 1 base from J, the junction contained 4 bases not matched to a gene. This CDR3 reads CATSRVGQGLNTGELFF. The CDR3 nucleotides are TGTGCCACCAGCAGAGTGGGACAGGGCCTGAACACCGGGGAGCTGTTTTTT.

This clonotype was seen repeatedly, ten times or more. This chain joins TRBV5-1 and TRBJ1-1; D possibly corresponds to TRBD1 (5 bases). Germline CDR1 and CDR2: SGHRS and YFSETQ. The V and J ends lost 5 bases and 0 bases respectively, with 11 bases between them. The CDR3 extends over 14 amino acids. CDR3 loop: CASRTGLLNTEAFF. Here the CDR3 DNA reads TGCGCCAGCAGAACAGGTCTCCTGAACACTGAAGCTTTCTTT. Based on the CDR3 plus reference TRBV5-1 and TRBJ1-1, the full variable domain is KAGVTQTPRYLIKTRGQQVTLSCSPISGHRSVSWYQQTPGQGLQFLFEYFSETQRNKGNFPGRFSGRQFSNSRSEMNVSTLELGDSALYLCASRTGLLNTEAFFGQGTRLTVV.

This clonotype turned up a few times. The chain links TRBV4-2 to TRBJ2-4; no clear D. Deletions cut 4 bases from V and 6 bases from J, with 10 bases between. The length of the CDR3 is 13 residues. Germline assignment: CDR1 LGHNA and CDR2 YNFKEQ. CDR3 sequence (DNA): TGTGCCAGCAGCCCGGTACAGACAAACATTCAGTACTTC. This translates into CASSPVQTNIQYF.

The V call is TRBV12-3 or TRBV12-4, the J call TRBJ2-3, with 7 bases identical to TRBD2. The CDR3 runs to 16 residues. J lost 3 bases, V lost 7 bases, and 13 bases had no gene match. CDR3 DNA sequence: TGTGCCAGCATCCCGGGACTACCGTCGAGGACAGATACGCAGTATTTT. The encoded protein is CASIPGLPSRTDTQYF.

This clonotype turned up a few times. The V and J genes are TRBV7-9 and TRBJ1-5, with D possibly being TRBD1 (6 bases). The germline V and J ends were trimmed by 4 bases and 3 bases, with 10 bases remaining between them. The CDR3 runs 14 residues. Germline V lookup: CDR1 SEHNR, CDR2 FQNEAQ (reference sequence). The chain's CDR3 is CASSSGDINQPQHF. The CDR3 bases are TGTGCCAGCAGCTCCGGGGACATCAATCAGCCCCAGCATTTT.

This clonotype was counted between two and nine times. At one boundary the junction diverges from the germline segment, which might be a read error. The chain combines TRBV20-1 with TRBJ2-5; tentatively, D is TRBD2 (6 bases). The CDR3 runs to 15 residues. CDR1 DFQATT and CDR2 SNEGSKA come from the germline V gene (reference sequence). CDR3: CCAILPGGFQETQYF. The CDR3 DNA reads TGCTGTGCTATTCTCCCCGGGGGTTTCCAAGAGACCCAGTACTTC.

There are a few counts of this clonotype. This chain uses TRBV7-8 with TRBJ2-7; the D is unclear. Germline V lookup: CDR1 SGHVS, CDR2 FQNEAQ. This CDR3 region has 13 residues. Trimming removed 5 bases at V and 5 bases at J, with 13 bases between. The CDR3 coding sequence is TGTGCCAGCAGCCCCAACCCTCGGGACGAGCAGTACTTC. Residues: CASSPNPRDEQYF.

The V call is TRBV6-2 or TRBV6-3, the J call TRBJ2-1, with D hard to call. Trimming shortened V by 6 bases and J by 7 bases, and 10 bases separated the two germline ends. CDR3 length: 12 amino acids. Germline CDR1 is MNHEY and CDR2 is SVGEGT. For the CDR3, the DNA is TGTGCCAGCAGAAATAGTGGGAATGAGCAGTTCTTC. This codes for CASRNSGNEQFF.

The V gene is TRBV4-2, the J gene TRBJ2-3, with TRBD2 identical over 9 bases. V lost 1 base to trimming and J lost 3 bases; unmatched junction nucleotides: 14. This CDR3 is 19 amino acids long. The germline CDR1 and CDR2 sequences are LGHNA and YNFKEQ. The CDR3 spells CASSQASSGGLPRTDTQYF. The CDR3, as DNA: TGTGCCAGCAGCCAAGCATCCAGCGGGGGGCTCCCTAGGACAGATACGCAGTATTTT.

The table lists this clonotype with a few counts. This chain's CDR3 is CATSRDLGGRAVYEQYF. CDR3 coding DNA: TGTGCCACCAGCAGAGATTTGGGCGGGAGGGCCGTGTACGAGCAGTACTTC. The chain joins TRBV15 to TRBJ2-7, with TRBD2 matching over 9 bases. Germline CDR1 is LNHNV and CDR2 is YYDKDF (reference sequence). V trimming: 0 bases; J trimming: 4 bases; junction bases outside the gene matches: 10. This CDR3 is 17 amino acids long.

This clonotype was seen only a few times. V gene TRBV28 combines with J gene TRBJ2-7; D gene uncertain. Trimming shortened V by 2 bases and J by 0 bases, and 14 bases separated the two germline ends. The CDR3 is made up of 16 amino acids. Germline-derived CDR1 and CDR2 are MDHEN and SYDVKM. CDR3 amino acids: CASSLRSGVSSYEQYF. CDR3 nucleotide sequence: TGTGCCAGCAGTTTACGGTCGGGTGTTAGCTCCTACGAGCAGTACTTC.

This rearrangement joins TRBV6-2 or TRBV6-3 to TRBJ2-2; possibly TRBD1 or TRBD2 for D (5 bases each). Trimming shortened V by 0 bases and J by 6 bases, and 11 bases separated the two germline ends. CDR1 is MNHEY and CDR2 is SVGEGT in the germline V gene. The CDR3 has 15 amino acids. The CDR3 protein is CASSYSEVGPGELFF. Here the CDR3 DNA reads TGTGCCAGCAGTTACTCTGAAGTGGGACCCGGGGAGCTGTTTTTT.

This clonotype turned up a few times. The J gene is TRBJ2-2, the V gene TRBV11-1; no clear D. This CDR3 contains 14 residues. Germline-derived CDR1 and CDR2 are SGHAT and FQDESV (reference sequence). Trimming took off 1 base at V and 3 bases at J, with 6 bases between the two ends. The DNA of the CDR3 is TGTGCCAGCAGCTTAGGCAGCTACACCGGGGAGCTGTTTTTT. Translation: CASSLGSYTGELFF. The variable domain in full, with the rest retrieved from reference TRBV11-1 and TRBJ2-2, is EAEVAQSPRYKITEKSQAVAFWCDPISGHATLYWYRQILGQGPELLVQFQDESVVDDSQLPKDRFSAERLKGVDSTLKIQPAELGDSAMYLCASSLGSYTGELFFGEGSRLTVL.

The chain joins TRBV12-3 or TRBV12-4 to TRBJ1-1, with TRBD1 matching over 8 bases. The V and J ends lost 1 base and 5 bases, in that order; junction bases with no gene match: 12. The CDR3 length is 17 residues. For the CDR3, the DNA is TGTGCCAGCAGTTTAGGTGACAGGGGAAAGACGGGTACTGAAGCTTTCTTT. Its translation: CASSLGDRGKTGTEAFF.

The chain has TRBV4-3 and TRBJ2-3; 9 bases fit TRBD1. The CDR3 has 15 amino acids. Germline V gene lookup returns CDR1 LGHNA and CDR2 YSLEER. V lost 1 base, J lost 4 bases, and 3 bases stayed unmatched. CDR3 DNA: TGCGCCAGCAGCCAAGGGACAGGGGTCCCAGATACGCAGTATTTT. It specifies CASSQGTGVPDTQYF.